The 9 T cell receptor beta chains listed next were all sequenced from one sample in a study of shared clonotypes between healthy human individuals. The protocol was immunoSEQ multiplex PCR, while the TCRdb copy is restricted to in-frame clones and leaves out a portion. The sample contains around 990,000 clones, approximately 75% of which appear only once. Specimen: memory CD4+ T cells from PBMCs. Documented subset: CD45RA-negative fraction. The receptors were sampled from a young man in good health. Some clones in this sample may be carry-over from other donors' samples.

The CDR3 here is CASSASGQGREKLFF. CDR3 DNA sequence: TGCGCCAGCAGCGCAAGCGGACAGGGTCGGGAAAAACTGTTTTTT. The J gene is TRBJ1-4, the V gene TRBV5-1; 8 bases agree with TRBD1. The CDR3 totals 15 residues. CDR1 SGHRS and CDR2 YFSETQ come from the germline V gene. V lost 4 bases, J lost 8 bases, and 10 bases stayed unmatched.

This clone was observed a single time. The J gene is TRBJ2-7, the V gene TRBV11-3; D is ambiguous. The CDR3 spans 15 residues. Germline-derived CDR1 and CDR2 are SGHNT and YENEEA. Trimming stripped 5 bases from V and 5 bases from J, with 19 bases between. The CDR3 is CASSPSRGMMDEQYF. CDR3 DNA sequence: TGTGCCAGCAGCCCATCCCGTGGGATGATGGACGAGCAGTACTTC.

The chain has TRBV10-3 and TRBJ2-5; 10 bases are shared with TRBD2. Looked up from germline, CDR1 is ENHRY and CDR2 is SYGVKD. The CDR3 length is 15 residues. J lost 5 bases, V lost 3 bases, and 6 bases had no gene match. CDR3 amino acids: CAISDLGAGGETQYF. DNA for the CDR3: TGTGCCATCAGTGATTTGGGAGCGGGAGGGGAGACCCAGTACTTC.

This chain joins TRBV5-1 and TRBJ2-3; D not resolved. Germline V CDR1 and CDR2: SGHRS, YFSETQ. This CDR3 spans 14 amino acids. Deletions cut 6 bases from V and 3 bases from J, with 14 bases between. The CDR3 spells CASTFFLATDTQYF. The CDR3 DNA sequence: TGCGCCAGCACCTTTTTTTTGGCAACAGATACGCAGTATTTT.

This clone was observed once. The DNA of the CDR3 is TGTGCCAGCAGCGTAGATTCCTATGAAAAACTGTTTTTT. Protein sequence: CASSVDSYEKLFF. J is TRBJ1-4 and V is TRBV9; D is undetermined. V gave up 0 bases and J gave up 6 bases, with 6 bases separating them. Per germline, CDR1 SGDLS and CDR2 YYNGEE. CDR3 length equals 13 residues.

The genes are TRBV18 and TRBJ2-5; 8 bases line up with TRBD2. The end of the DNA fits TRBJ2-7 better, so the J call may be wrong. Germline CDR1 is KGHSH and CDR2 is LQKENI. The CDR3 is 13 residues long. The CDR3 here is CASSSTSDYEQYF. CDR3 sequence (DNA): TGTGCCAGCTCATCGACTAGCGACTACGAGCAGTACTTC.

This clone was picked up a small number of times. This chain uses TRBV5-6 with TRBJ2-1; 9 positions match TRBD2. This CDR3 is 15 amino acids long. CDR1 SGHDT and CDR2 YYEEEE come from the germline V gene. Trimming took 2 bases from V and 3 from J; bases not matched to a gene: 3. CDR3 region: CASSFGLAIYNEQFF. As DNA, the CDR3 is TGTGCCAGCAGCTTTGGACTAGCGATCTACAATGAGCAGTTCTTC.

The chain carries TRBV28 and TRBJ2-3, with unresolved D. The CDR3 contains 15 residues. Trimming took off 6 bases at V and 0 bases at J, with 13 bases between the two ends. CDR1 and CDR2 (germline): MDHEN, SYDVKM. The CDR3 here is CASSKIGRSTDTQYF. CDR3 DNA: TGTGCCAGCAGCAAAATTGGGCGGAGCACAGATACGCAGTATTTT.

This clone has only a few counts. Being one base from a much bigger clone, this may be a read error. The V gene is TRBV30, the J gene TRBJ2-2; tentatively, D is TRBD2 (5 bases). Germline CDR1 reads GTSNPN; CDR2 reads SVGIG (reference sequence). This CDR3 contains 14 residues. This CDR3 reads CAWSRVGLYGELSF. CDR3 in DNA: TGTGCCTGGAGTCGGGTAGGGTTGTACGGGGAGCTGTCTTTT.